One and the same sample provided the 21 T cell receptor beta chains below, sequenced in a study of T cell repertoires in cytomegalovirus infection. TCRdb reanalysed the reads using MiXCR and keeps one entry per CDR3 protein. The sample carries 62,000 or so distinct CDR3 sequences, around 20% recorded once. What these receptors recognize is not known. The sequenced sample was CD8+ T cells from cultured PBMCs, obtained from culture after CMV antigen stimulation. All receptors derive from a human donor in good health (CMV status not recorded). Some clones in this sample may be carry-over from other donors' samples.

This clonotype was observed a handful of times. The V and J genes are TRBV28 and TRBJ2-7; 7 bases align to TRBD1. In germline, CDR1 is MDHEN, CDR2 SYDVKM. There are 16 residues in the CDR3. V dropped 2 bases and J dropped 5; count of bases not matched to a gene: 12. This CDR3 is CASSLRGNRGRNEQYF. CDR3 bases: TGTGCCAGCAGTTTAAGGGGGAACAGGGGAAGGAACGAGCAGTACTTC. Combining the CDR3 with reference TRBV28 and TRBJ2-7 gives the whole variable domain DVKVTQSSRYLVKRTGEKVFLECVQDMDHENMFWYRQDPGLGLRLIYFSYDVKMKEKGDIPEGYSVSREKKERFSLILESASTNQTSMYLCASSLRGNRGRNEQYFGPGTRLTVT.

CDR3 region: CASSLGGGGSYEQYF. Written as DNA, the CDR3 is TGTGCCAGCAGCTTGGGAGGCGGGGGCTCCTACGAGCAGTACTTC. The rearrangement joins TRBV5-6 to TRBJ2-7; 7 bases are a match to TRBD2. The CDR3 runs to 15 residues. Germline trimming cut 0 bases from V and 0 bases from J; bases unmatched to any gene: 3. Germline CDR1 and CDR2: SGHDT and YYEEEE.

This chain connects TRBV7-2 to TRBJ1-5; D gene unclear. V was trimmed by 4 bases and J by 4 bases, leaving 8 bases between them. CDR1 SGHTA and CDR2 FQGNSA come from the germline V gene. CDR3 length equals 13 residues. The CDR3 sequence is CASSSTENQPQHF. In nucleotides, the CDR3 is TGTGCCAGCAGCTCGACGGAAAATCAGCCCCAGCATTTT.

CDR3 bases: TGTGCCAGCAGTTACGGTCTGGGGTGGGAGACTGAAGCTTTCTTT. It yields the protein CASSYGLGWETEAFF. The chain has TRBV6-5 and TRBJ1-1; D unclear. CDR1 MNHEY and CDR2 SVGAGI come from the germline V gene. The CDR3 runs 15 residues. The ends were cut back, 2 bases at V and 5 bases at J, with 15 bases in the middle.

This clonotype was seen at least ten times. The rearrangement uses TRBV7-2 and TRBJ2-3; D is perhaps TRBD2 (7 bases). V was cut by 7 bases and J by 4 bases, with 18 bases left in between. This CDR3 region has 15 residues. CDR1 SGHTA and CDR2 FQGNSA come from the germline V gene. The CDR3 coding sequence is TGTGCCAGCACCCTGAGGGGGGGAATAGCAGATACGCAGTATTTT. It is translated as CASTLRGGIADTQYF.

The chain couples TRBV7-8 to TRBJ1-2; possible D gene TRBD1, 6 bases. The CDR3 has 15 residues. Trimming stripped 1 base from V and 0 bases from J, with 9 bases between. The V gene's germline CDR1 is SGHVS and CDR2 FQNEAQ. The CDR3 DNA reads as TGTGCCAGCAGCTTAGGGGGGCCAGCTAACTATGGCTACACCTTC. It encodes CASSLGGPANYGYTF.

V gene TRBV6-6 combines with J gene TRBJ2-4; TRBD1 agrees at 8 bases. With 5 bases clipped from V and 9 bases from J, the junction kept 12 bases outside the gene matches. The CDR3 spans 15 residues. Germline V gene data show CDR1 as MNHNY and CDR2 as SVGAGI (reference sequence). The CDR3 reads CASSDVFRGQGIQYF. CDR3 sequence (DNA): TGTGCCAGCAGTGATGTCTTCAGGGGGCAGGGCATTCAGTACTTC.

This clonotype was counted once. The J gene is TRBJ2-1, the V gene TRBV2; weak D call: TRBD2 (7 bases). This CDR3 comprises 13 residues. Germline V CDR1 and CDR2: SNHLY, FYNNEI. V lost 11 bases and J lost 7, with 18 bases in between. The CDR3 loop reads CAGPWGGANEQFF. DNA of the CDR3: TGTGCCGGGCCATGGGGGGGGGCGAATGAGCAGTTCTTC.

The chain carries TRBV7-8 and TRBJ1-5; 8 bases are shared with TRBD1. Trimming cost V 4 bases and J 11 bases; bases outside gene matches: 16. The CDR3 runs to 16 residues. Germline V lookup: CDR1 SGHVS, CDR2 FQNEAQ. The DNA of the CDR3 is TGTGCCAGCAGCTCCCAAGTCGATTGGACAGGGCCAGCCCAGCATTTT. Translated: CASSSQVDWTGPAQHF. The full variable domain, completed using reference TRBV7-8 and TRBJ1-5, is GAGVSQSPRYKVAKRGQDVALRCDPISGHVSLFWYQQALGQGPEFLTYFQNEAQLDKSGLPSDRFFAERPEGSVSTLKIQRTQQEDSAVYLCASSSQVDWTGPAQHFGDGTRLSIL.

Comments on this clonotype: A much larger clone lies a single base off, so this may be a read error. The CDR3 is CASSLRARGLDTQYF. The DNA of the CDR3 is TGTGCCAGCAGCTTAAGGGCGCGGGGCCTCGATACGCAGTATTTT. V is TRBV7-2 and J is TRBJ2-3; possibly TRBD2 for D (6 bases). There are 15 residues in the CDR3. CDR1 and CDR2 (germline): SGHTA, FQGNSA. Trimming shortened V by 2 bases and J by 6 bases, and 15 bases separated the two germline ends.

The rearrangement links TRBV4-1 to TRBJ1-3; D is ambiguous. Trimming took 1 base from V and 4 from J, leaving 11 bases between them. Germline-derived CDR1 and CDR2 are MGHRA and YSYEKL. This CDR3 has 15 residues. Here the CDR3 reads CASSQASQRGNTIYF. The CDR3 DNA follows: TGCGCCAGCAGCCAAGCGAGTCAGAGAGGAAACACCATATATTTT.

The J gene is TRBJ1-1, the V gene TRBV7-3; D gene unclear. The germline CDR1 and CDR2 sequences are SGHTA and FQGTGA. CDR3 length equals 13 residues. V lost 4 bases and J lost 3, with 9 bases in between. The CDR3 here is CASSSSAHTEAFF. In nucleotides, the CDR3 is TGTGCCAGCAGCTCTTCGGCCCACACTGAAGCTTTCTTT.

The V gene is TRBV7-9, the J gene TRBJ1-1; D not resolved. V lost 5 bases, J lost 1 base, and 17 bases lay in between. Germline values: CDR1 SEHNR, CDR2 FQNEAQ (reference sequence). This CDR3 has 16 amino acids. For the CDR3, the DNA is TGTGCCAGCAGCACGCGGAACAGCTACTCGAACACTGAAGCTTTCTTT. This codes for CASSTRNSYSNTEAFF.

CDR3 nucleotides: TGTGCCAGCGGGACCAACAGCGGTTACAATGAGCAGTTCTTC. This gives the protein CASGTNSGYNEQFF. The V call is TRBV7-2, the J call TRBJ2-1; D may be TRBD1 or TRBD2 (5 bases each). There are 14 residues in the CDR3. Trimming shortened V by 8 bases and J by 4 bases, and 15 bases separated the two germline ends. Germline V gives CDR1 SGHTA, CDR2 FQGNSA.

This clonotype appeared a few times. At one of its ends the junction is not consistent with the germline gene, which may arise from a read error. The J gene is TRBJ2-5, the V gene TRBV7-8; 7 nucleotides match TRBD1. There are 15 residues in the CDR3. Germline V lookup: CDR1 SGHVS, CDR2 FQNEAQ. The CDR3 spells CASSYRDRNQETQYF. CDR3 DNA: TGTGCCAGCAGCTACCGGGACAGAAATCAAGAAACCCAGTACTTC.

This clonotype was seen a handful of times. DNA for the CDR3: TGTGCCAACATCGGGACTATCACAGATACGCAGTATTTT. Amino acid sequence: CANIGTITDTQYF. The rearrangement links TRBV2 to TRBJ2-3; TRBD2 matches 7 bases. CDR3 length equals 13 residues. The ends lost 10 bases at V and 2 bases at J; junction bases unmatched: 6. Looked up from germline, CDR1 is SNHLY and CDR2 is FYNNEI.

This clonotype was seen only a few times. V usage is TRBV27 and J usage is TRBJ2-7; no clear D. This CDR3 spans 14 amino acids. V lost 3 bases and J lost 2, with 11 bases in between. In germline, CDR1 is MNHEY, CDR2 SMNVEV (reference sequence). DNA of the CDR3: TGTGCCAGCAGTTTGGGTCCTATCACCTACGAGCAGTACTTC. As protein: CASSLGPITYEQYF.

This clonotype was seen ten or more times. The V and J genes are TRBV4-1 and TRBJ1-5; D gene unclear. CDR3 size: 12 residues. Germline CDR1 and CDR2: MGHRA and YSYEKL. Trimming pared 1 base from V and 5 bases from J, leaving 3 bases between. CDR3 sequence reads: CASSQGDQPQHF. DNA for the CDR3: TGCGCCAGCAGCCAAGGGGATCAGCCCCAGCATTTT.

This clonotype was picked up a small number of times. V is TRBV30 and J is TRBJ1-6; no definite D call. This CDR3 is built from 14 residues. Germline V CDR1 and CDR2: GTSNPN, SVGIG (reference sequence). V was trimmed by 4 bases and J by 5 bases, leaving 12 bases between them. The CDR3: CAWNSVTDNSPLHF. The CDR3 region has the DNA TGTGCCTGGAACTCGGTAACTGATAATTCACCCCTCCACTTT. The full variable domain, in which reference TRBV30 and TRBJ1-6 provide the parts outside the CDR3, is SQTIHQWPATLVQPVGSPLSLECTVEGTSNPNLYWYRQAAGRGLQLLFYSVGIGQISSEVPQNLSASRPQDRQFILSSKKLLLSDSGFYLCAWNSVTDNSPLHFGNGTRLTVT.

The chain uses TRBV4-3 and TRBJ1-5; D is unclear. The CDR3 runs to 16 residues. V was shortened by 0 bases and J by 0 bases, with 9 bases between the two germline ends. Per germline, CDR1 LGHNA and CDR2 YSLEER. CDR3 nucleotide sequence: TGCGCCAGCAGCCAAGATCCAGTGTCTAGCAATCAGCCCCAGCATTTT. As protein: CASSQDPVSSNQPQHF.

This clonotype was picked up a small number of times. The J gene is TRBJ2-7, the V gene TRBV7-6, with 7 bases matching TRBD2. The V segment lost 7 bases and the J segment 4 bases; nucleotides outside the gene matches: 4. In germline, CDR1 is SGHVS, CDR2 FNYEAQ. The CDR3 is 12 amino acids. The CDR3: CASKNGGYEQYF. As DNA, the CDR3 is TGTGCCAGCAAAAACGGGGGGTACGAGCAGTACTTC. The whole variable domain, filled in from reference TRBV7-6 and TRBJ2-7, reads GAGVSQSPRYKVTKRGQDVALRCDPISGHVSLYWYRQALGQGPEFLTYFNYEAQQDKSGLPNDRFSAERPEGSISTLTIQRTEQRDSAMYRCASKNGGYEQYFGPGTRLTVT.